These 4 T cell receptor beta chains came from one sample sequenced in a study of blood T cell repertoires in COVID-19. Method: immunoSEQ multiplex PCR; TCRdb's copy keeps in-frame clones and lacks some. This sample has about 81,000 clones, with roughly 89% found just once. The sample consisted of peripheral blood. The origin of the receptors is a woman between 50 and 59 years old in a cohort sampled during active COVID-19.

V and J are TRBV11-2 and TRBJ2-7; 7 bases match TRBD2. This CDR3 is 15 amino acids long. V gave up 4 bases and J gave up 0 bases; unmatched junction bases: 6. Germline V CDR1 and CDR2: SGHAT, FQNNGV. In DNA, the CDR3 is TGTGCCAGCAGCTCCCCCGAGCGGGGCTCCTACGAGCAGTACTTC. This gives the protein CASSSPERGSYEQYF.

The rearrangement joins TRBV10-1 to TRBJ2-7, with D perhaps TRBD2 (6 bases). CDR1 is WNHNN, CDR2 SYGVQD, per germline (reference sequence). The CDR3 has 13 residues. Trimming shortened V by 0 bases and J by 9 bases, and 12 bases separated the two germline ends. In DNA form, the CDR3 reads TGCGCCAGCAGTGAGTCTTTGGAGGGGCGGCAGTACTTC. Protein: CASSESLEGRQYF.

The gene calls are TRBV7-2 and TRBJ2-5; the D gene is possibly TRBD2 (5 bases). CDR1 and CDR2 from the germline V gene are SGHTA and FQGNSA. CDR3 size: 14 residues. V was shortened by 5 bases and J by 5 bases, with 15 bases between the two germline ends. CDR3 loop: CASSPRGSDETQYF. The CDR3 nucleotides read TGTGCCAGCAGCCCTCGGGGTAGTGATGAGACCCAGTACTTC. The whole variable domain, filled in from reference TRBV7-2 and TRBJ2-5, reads GAGVSQSPSNKVTEKGKDVELRCDPISGHTALYWYRQSLGQGLEFLIYFQGNSAPDKSGLPSDRFSAERTGGSVSTLTIQRTQQEDSAVYLCASSPRGSDETQYFGPGTRLLVL.

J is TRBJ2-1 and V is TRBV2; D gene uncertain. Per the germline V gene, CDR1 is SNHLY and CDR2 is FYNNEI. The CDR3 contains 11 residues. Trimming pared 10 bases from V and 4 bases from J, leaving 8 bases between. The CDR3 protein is CATVLYNEQFF. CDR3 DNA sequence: TGTGCCACCGTCCTTTACAATGAGCAGTTCTTC.